This paragraph covers one TCR beta chain sequence. The antigen is unknown. This entry belongs to a study of Ad26.COV2.S vaccination and SARS-CoV-2 variants. Study context: Ad26.COV2.S given intramuscularly, once or twice 56 days apart.

The treatment was: some 20 received Ad26.COV2.S at low or high dose, single or two shots; 5 received placebo; per-sample allocation not given. At day 63 after the first vaccine or placebo injection, samples were drawn. An Ad26 vector expressing Wuhan-strain SARS-CoV-2 spike served as the vaccine. The length of the CDR3 is 19 residues. Germline CDR1 reads KGHDR; CDR2 reads SFDVKD. After removal of 0 bases from V and 3 bases from J, the junction contained 9 bases not matched to a gene. The method was immunoSEQ multiplex PCR; TCRdb's version includes in-frame clones alone and lacks a portion of them. Of some 480,000 clones in the sample, roughly 89% were seen once. Study observations and caveats: Non-spike TCR breadth was similar in vaccine and placebo recipients.

Specimen: peripheral blood, collected in a trial of Ad26.COV2.S vaccine versus placebo. V gene TRBV24-1 combines with J gene TRBJ2-1, with 11 bases aligning to TRBD2. The source of this sequence is a person aged 18 to 65 who received the Ad26.COV2.S COVID-19 vaccine or a placebo. In nucleotides, the CDR3 is TGTGCCACCAGTGATTTGGGTAGCGGGAGGGCCGAGGTCTACAATGAGCAGTTCTTC. Translated: CATSDLGSGRAEVYNEQFF.